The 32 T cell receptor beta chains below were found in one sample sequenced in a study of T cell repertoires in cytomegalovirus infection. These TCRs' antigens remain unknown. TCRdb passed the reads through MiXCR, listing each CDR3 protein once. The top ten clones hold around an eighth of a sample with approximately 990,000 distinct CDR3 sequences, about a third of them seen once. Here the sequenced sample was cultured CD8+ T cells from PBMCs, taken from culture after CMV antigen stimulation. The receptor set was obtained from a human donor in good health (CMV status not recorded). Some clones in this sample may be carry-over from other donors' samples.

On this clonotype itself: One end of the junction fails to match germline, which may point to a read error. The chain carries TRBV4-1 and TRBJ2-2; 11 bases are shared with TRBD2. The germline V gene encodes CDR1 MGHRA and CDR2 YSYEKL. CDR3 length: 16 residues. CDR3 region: CASSPTSGMNTGGLFF. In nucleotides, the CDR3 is TGCGCCAGCAGTCCGACTAGCGGGATGAACACCGGGGGGCTGTTTTTT.

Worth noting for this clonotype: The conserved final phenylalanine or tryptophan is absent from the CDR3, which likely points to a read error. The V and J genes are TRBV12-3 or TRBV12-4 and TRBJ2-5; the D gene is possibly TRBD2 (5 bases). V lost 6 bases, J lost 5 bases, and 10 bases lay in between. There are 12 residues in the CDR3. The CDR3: CASSRTSETQYY. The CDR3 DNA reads TGTGCCAGCAGCCGGACTTCGGAGACCCAGTACTAC.

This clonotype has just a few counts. CDR3 DNA: TGCGCCAGCAGCCAATCCGGACAAGCCTACAATGAGCAGTTCTTC. This codes for CASSQSGQAYNEQFF. This chain connects TRBV4-1 to TRBJ2-1; maybe TRBD1 (5 bases). This CDR3 comprises 15 residues. The ends were cut back, 2 bases at V and 2 bases at J, with 10 bases in the middle. Germline CDR1 reads MGHRA; CDR2 reads YSYEKL.

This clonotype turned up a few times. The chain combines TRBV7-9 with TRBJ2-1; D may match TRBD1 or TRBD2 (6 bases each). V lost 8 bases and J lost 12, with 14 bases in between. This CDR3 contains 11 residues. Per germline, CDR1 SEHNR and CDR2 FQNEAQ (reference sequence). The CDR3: CASGGQEGQFF. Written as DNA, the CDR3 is TGTGCCAGCGGGGGGCAAGAGGGGCAGTTCTTC. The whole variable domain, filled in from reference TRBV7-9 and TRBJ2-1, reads DTGVSQNPRHKITKRGQNVTFRCDPISEHNRLYWYRQTLGQGPEFLTYFQNEAQLEKSRLLSDRFSAERPKGSFSTLEIQRTEQGDSAMYLCASGGQEGQFFGPGTRLTVL.

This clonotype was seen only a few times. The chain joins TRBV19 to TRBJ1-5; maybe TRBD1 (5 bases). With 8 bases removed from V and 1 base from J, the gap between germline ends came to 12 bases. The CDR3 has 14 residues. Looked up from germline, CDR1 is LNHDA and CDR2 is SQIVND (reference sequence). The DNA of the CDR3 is TGTGCCAGTGGAAAGGAGGGGAGCAATCAGCCCCAGCATTTT. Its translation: CASGKEGSNQPQHF.

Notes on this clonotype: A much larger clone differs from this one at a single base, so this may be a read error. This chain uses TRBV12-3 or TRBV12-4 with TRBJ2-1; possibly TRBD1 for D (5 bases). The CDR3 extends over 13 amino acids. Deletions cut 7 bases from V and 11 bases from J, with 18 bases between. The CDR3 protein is CASNQGLGFKQFF. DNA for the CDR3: TGTGCCAGCAATCAGGGTTTGGGCTTTAAGCAGTTCTTC.

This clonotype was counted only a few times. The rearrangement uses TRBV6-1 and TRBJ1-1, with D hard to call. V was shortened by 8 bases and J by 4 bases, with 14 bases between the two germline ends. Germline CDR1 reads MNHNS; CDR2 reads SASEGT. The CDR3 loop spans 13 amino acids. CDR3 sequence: CASYPGWGTEAFF. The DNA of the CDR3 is TGTGCCAGCTACCCGGGGTGGGGCACTGAAGCTTTCTTT.

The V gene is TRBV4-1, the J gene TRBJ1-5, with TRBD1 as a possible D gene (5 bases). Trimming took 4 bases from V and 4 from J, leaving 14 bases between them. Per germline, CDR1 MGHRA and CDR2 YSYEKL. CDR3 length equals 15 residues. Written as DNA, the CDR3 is TGCGCCAGCAGCCCCTGGCGGACACTTAATCAGCCCCAGCATTTT. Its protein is CASSPWRTLNQPQHF.

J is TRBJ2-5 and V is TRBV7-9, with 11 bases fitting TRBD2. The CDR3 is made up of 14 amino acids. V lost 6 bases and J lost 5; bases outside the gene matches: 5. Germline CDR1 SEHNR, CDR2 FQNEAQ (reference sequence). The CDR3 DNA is TGTGCCAGCAGTAGCGGGGGGGCCGAGGAGACCCAGTACTTC. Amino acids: CASSSGGAEETQYF.

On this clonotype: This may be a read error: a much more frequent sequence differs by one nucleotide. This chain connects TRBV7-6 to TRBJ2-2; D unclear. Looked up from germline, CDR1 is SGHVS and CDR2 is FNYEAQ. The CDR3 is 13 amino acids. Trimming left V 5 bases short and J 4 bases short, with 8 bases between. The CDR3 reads CASSPEATGELFF. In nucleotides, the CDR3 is TGTGCCAGCAGCCCAGAGGCCACCGGGGAGCTGTTTTTT.

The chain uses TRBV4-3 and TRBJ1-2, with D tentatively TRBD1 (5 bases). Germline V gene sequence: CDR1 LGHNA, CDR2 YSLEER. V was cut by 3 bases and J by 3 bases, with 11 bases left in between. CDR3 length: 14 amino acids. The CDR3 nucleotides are TGCGCCAGCAGCCAGACGAGGGGATACTATGGCTACACCTTC. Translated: CASSQTRGYYGYTF.

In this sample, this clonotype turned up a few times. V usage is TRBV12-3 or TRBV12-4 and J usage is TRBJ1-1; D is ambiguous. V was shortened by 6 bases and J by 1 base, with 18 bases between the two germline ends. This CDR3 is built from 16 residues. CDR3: CASSLLNAVGNTEAFF. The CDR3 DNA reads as TGTGCCAGCAGCCTGCTCAATGCGGTAGGGAACACTGAAGCTTTCTTT.

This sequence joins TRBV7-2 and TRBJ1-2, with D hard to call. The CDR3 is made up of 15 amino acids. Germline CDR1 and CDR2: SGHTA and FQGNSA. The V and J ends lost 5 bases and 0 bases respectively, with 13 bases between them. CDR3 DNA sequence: TGTGCCAGCAGCCAGTGGCAGACCTCTAACTATGGCTACACCTTC. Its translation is CASSQWQTSNYGYTF.

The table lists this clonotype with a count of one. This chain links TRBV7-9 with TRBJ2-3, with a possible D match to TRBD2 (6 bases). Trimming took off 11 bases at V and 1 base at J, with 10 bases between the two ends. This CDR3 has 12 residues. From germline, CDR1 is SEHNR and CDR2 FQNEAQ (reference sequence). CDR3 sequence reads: CALSGGTDTQYF. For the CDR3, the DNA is TGTGCCCTATCGGGGGGCACAGATACGCAGTATTTT.

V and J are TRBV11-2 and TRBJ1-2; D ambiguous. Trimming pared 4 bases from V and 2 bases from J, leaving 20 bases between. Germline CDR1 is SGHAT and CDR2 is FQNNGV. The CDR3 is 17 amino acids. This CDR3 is CASSSAELGFRNYGYTF. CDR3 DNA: TGTGCCAGCAGCTCGGCGGAACTAGGATTCCGAAACTATGGCTACACCTTC. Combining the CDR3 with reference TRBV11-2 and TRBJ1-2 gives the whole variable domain EAGVAQSPRYKIIEKRQSVAFWCNPISGHATLYWYQQILGQGPKLLIQFQNNGVVDDSQLPKDRFSAERLKGVDSTLKIQPAKLEDSAVYLCASSSAELGFRNYGYTFGSGTRLTVV.

CDR3 amino acids: CASGPLREVLNTEAFF. The CDR3, as DNA: TGTGCTAGTGGCCCCCTAAGGGAGGTCTTGAACACTGAAGCTTTCTTT. The chain links TRBV12-5 to TRBJ1-1, with no clear D. Trimming cost V 6 bases and J 0 bases, with 17 bases left between them. CDR3 size: 16 residues. Germline V gene sequence: CDR1 LGHNT, CDR2 FRNRAP.

The CDR3, as DNA: TGTGCCAGCAGTTTCTCCCCGACAGGGACTGAAGCTTTCTTT. Translation gives CASSFSPTGTEAFF. The J gene is TRBJ1-1, the V gene TRBV12-3 or TRBV12-4; 7 bases line up with TRBD1. Trimming took 3 bases from V and 5 from J; bases not matched to a gene: 6. The length of the CDR3 is 14 residues.

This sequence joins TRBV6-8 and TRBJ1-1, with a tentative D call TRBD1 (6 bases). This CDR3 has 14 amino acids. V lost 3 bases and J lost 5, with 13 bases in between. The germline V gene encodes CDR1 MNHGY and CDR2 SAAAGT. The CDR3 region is CASSYRIDRTEAFF. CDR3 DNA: TGTGCCAGCAGTTATCGGATTGACAGGACTGAAGCTTTCTTT.

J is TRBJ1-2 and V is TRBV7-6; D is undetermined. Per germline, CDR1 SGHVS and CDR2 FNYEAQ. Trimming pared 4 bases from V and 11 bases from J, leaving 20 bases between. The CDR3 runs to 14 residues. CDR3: CASSSTYGDIYYTF. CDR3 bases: TGTGCCAGCAGCTCCACCTATGGGGATATATATTACACCTTC.

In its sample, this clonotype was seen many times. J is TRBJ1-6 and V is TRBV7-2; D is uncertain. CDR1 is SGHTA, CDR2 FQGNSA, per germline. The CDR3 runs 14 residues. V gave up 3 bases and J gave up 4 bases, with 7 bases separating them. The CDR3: CASSLGLYNSPLHF. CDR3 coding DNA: TGTGCCAGCAGCTTGGGTTTATATAATTCACCCCTCCACTTT.

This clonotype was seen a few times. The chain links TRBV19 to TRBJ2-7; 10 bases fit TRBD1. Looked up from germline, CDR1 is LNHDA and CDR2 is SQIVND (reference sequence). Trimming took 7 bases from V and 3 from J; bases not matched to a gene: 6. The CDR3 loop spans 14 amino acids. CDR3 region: CASTAGTGDYEQYF. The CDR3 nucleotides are TGTGCCAGTACCGCCGGGACAGGGGACTACGAGCAGTACTTC.

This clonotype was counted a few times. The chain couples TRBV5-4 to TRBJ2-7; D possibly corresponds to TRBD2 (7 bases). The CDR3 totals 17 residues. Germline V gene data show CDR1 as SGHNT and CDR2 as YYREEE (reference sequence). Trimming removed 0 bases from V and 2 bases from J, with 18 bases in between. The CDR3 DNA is TGTGCCAGCAGCTTGGCTGGCGCGGGGGCCCTCCCCTACGAGCAGTACTTC. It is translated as CASSLAGAGALPYEQYF.

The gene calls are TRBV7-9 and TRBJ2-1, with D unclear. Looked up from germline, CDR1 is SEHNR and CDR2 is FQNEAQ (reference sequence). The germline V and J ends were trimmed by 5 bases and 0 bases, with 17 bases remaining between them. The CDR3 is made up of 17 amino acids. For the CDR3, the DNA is TGTGCCAGCAGCCCGAATTTGGGCTCGAGCTCCTACAATGAGCAGTTCTTC. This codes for CASSPNLGSSSYNEQFF.

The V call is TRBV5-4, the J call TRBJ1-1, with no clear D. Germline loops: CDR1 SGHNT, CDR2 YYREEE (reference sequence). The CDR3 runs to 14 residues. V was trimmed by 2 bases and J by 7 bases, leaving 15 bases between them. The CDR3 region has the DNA TGTGCCAGCAGCTTTTCCTCTGACCGCGGTGAAGCTTTCTTT. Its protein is CASSFSSDRGEAFF.

The CDR3 loop is CASSLLRAGGTDTQYF. The CDR3 region has the DNA TGTGCCAGCAGTTTATTGCGGGCGGGGGGAACAGATACGCAGTATTTT. The V gene is TRBV27, the J gene TRBJ2-3, with 8 bases fitting TRBD2. There are 16 residues in the CDR3. Germline CDR1 and CDR2: MNHEY and SMNVEV (reference sequence). With 1 base clipped from V and 3 bases from J, the junction kept 6 bases outside the gene matches.

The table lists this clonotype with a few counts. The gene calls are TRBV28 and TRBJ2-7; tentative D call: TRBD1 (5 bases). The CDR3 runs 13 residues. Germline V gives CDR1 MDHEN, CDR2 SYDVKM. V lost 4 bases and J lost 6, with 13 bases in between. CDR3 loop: CASSSQVTGEQYF. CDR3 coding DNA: TGTGCCAGCAGTTCACAGGTAACTGGCGAGCAGTACTTC.

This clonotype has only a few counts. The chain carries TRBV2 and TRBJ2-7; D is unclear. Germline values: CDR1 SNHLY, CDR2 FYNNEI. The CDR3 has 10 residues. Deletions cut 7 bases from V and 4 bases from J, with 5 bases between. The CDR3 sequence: CASKGYEQYF. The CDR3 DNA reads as TGTGCCAGCAAGGGTTACGAGCAGTACTTC.

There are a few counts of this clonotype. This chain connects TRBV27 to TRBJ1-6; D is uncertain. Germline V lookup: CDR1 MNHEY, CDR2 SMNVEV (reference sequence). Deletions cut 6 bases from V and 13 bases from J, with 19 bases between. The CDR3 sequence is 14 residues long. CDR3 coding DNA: TGTGCCAGCAGGCCTGAGGACCGGGGTAGGCCCCTCCACTTT. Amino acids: CASRPEDRGRPLHF.

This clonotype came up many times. The CDR3 spells CASSLNNYGYTF. The CDR3 coding sequence is TGTGCCAGCAGTTTGAACAACTATGGCTACACCTTC. The J gene is TRBJ1-2, the V gene TRBV27; no definite D call. The germline V gene encodes CDR1 MNHEY and CDR2 SMNVEV (reference sequence). The CDR3 extends over 12 amino acids. Trimming removed 3 bases at V and 2 bases at J, with 4 bases between.

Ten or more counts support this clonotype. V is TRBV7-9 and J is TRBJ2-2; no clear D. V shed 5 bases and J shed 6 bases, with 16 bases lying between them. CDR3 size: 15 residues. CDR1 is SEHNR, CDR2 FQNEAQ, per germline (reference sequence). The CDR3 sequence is CASSPAVQSSGELFF. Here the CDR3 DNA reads TGTGCCAGCAGCCCCGCGGTCCAAAGCTCCGGGGAGCTGTTTTTT.

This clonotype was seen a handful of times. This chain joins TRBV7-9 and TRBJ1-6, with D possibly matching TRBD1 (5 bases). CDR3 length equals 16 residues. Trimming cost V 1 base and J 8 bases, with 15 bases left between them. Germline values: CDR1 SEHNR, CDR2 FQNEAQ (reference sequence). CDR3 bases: TGTGCCAGCAGCTTAGTTGGTCTCGGGGGAGATTCACCCCTCCACTTT. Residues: CASSLVGLGGDSPLHF.

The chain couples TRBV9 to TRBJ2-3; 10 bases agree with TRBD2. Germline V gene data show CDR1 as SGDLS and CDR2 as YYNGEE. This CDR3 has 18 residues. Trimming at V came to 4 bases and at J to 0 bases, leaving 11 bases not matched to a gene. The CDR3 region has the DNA TGTGCCAGCAGCCGACAACTAGCGGGGCCCCCTAGCACAGATACGCAGTATTTT. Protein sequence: CASSRQLAGPPSTDTQYF.